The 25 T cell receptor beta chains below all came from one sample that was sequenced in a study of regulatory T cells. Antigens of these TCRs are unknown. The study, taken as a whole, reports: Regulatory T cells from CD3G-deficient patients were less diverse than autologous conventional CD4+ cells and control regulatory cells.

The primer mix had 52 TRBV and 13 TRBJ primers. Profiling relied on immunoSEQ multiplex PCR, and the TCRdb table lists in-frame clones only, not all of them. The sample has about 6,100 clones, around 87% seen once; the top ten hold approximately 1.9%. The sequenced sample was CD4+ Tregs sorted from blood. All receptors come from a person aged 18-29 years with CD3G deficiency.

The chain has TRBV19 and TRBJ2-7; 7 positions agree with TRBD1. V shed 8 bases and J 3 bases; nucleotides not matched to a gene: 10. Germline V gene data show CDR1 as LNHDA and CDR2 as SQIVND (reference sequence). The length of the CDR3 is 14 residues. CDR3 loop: CASSPQQGSYEQYF. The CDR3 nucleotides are TGTGCCAGTTCCCCGCAACAGGGGAGCTACGAGCAGTACTTC.

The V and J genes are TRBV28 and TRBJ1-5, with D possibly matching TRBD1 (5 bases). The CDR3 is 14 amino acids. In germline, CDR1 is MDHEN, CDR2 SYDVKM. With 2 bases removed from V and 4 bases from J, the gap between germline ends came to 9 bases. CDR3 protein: CASSLVGVNQPQHF. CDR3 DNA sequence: TGTGCCAGCAGTTTAGTGGGGGTTAATCAGCCCCAGCATTTT.

The CDR3 reads CASSKGDGTFYGYTF. Here the CDR3 DNA reads TGTGCCAGCAGCAAAGGGGACGGGACTTTCTATGGCTACACCTTC. V is TRBV21-1 and J is TRBJ1-2. TRBV21-1 is assigned pseudogene status. The CDR3 runs 15 residues.

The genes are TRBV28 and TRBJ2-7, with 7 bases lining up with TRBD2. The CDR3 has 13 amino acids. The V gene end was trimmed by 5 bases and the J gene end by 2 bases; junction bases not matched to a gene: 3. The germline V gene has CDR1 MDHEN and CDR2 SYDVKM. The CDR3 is CASSLAEPYEQYF. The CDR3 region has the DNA TGTGCCAGCAGTCTAGCGGAACCCTACGAGCAGTACTTC.

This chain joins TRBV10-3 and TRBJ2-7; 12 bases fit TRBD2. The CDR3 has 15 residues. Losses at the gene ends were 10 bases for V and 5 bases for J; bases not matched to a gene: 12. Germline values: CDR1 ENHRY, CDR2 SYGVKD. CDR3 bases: TGTGCCACCGGGAAGACTAGCGGGAGAAATCACGAGCAGTACTTC. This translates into CATGKTSGRNHEQYF.

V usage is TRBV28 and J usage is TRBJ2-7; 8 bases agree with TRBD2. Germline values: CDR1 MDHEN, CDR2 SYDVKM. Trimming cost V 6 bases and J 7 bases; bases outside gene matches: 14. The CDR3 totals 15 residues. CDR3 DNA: TGTGCCAGCAGCCCGAGCGGGGGCCCCCGTTGGGAGCAGTACTTC. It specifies CASSPSGGPRWEQYF. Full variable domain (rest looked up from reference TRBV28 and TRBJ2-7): DVKVTQSSRYLVKRTGEKVFLECVQDMDHENMFWYRQDPGLGLRLIYFSYDVKMKEKGDIPEGYSVSREKKERFSLILESASTNQTSMYLCASSPSGGPRWEQYFGPGTRLTVT.

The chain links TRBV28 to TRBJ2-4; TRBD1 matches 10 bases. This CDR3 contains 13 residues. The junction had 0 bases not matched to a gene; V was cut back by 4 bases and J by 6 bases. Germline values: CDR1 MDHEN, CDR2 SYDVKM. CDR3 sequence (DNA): TGTGCCAGCAGTTGGGACAGGGGAAACATTCAGTACTTC. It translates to CASSWDRGNIQYF. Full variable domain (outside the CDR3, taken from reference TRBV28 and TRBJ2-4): DVKVTQSSRYLVKRTGEKVFLECVQDMDHENMFWYRQDPGLGLRLIYFSYDVKMKEKGDIPEGYSVSREKKERFSLILESASTNQTSMYLCASSWDRGNIQYFGAGTRLSVL.

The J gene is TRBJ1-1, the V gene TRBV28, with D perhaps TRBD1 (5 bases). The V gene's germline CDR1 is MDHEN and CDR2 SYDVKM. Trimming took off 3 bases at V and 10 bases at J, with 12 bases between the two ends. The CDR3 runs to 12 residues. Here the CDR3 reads CASSFRSGRAFF. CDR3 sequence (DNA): TGTGCCAGCAGTTTCCGTTCAGGGAGAGCTTTCTTT.

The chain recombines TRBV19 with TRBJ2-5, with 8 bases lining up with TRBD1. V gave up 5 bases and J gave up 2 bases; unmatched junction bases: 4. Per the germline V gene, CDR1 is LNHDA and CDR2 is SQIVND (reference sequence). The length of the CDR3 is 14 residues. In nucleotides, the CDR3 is TGTGCCAGTAGTGGGACAGGTGGGCAAGAGACCCAGTACTTC. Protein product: CASSGTGGQETQYF.

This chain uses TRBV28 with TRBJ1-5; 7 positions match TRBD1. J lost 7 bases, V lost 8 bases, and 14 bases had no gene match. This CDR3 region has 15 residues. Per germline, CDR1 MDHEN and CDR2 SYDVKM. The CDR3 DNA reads TGTGCCAGCTCCCGAAAAAGGGGGCTAGTCCAGCCCCAGCATTTT. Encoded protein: CASSRKRGLVQPQHF.

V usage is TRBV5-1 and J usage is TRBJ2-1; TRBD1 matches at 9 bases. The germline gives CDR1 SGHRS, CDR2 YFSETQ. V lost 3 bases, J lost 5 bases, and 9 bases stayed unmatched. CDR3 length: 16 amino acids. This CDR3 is CASSSGQGTAHNEQFF. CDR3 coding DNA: TGCGCCAGCAGCTCCGGACAGGGGACGGCCCACAATGAGCAGTTCTTC.

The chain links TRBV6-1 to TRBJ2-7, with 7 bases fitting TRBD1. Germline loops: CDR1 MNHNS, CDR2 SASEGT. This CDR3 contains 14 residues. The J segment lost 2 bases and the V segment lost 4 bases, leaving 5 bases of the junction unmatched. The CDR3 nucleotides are TGTGCCAGCAGTGCCCGGGACAGAGCCTACGAGCAGTACTTC. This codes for CASSARDRAYEQYF.

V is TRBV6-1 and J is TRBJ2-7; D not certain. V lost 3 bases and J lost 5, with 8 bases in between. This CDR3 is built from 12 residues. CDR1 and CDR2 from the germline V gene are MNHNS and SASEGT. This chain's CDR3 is CASSDTSHEQYF. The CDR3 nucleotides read TGTGCCAGCAGTGATACAAGTCACGAGCAGTACTTC.

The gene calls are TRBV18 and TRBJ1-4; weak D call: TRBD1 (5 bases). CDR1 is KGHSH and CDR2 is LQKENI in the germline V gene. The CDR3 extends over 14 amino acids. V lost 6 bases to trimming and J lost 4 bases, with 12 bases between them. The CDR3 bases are TGTGCCAGCTCTCCCGGGACGGGTAATGAAAAACTGTTTTTT. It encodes CASSPGTGNEKLFF.

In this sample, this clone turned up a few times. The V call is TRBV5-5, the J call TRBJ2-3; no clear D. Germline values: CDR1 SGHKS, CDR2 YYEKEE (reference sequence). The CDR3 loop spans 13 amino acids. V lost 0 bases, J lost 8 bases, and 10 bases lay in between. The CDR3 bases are TGTGCCAGCAGCTTGGCGGGCGGCGGTACGCAGTATTTT. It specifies CASSLAGGGTQYF. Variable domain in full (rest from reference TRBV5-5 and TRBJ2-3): DAGVTQSPTHLIKTRGQQVTLRCSPISGHKSVSWYQQVLGQGPQFIFQYYEKEERGRGNFPDRFSARQFPNYSSELNVNALLLGDSALYLCASSLAGGGTQYFGPGTRLTVL.

CDR3 nucleotides: TGCGCCAGCAGCTTCATCGCGGGGGACTACGAGCAGTACTTC. As protein: CASSFIAGDYEQYF. The chain has TRBV5-1 and TRBJ2-7, with 7 nucleotides matching TRBD2. CDR1 SGHRS and CDR2 YFSETQ come from the germline V gene. J was trimmed by 3 bases and V by 2 bases; bases with no gene match: 5. The CDR3 consists of 14 residues.

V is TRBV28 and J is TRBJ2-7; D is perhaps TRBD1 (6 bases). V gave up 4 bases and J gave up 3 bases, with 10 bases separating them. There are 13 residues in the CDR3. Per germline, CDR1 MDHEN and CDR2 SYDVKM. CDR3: CASSSTGFYEQYF. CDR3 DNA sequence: TGTGCCAGCAGTTCCACAGGGTTCTACGAGCAGTACTTC.

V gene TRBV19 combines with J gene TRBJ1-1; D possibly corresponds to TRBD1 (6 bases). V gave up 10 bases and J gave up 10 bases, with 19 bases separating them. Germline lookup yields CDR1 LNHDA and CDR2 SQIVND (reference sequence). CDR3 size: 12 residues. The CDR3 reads CATQGRRGGAFF. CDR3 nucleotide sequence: TGTGCCACCCAGGGGCGACGGGGGGGAGCTTTCTTT.

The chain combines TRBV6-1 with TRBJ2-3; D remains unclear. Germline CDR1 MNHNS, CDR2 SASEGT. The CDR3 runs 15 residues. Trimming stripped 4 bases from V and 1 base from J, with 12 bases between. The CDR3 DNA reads TGTGCCAGCAGTGTCCTGGGGTCCGGCACAGATACGCAGTATTTT. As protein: CASSVLGSGTDTQYF.

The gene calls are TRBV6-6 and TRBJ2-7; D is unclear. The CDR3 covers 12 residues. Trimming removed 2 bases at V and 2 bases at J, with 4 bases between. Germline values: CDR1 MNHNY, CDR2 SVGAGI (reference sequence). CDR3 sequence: CASSYGTYEQYF. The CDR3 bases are TGTGCCAGCAGTTACGGGACCTACGAGCAGTACTTC.

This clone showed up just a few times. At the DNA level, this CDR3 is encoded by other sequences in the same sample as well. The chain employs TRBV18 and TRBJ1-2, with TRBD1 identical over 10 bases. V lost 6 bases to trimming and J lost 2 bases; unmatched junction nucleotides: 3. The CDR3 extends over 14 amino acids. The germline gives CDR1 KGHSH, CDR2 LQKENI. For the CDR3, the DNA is TGTGCCAGCTCGCCGGGACAGGGGAACTATGGCTACACCTTC. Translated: CASSPGQGNYGYTF. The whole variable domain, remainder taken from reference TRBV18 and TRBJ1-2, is NAGVMQNPRHLVRRRGQEARLRCSPMKGHSHVYWYRQLPEEGLKFMVYLQKENIIDESGMPKERFSAEFPKEGPSILRIQQVVRGDSAAYFCASSPGQGNYGYTFGSGTRLTVV.

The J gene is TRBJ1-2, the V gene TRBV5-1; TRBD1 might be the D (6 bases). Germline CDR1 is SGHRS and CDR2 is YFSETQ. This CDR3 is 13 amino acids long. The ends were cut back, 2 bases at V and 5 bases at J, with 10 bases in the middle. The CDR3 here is CASSFGGGYGYTF. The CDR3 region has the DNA TGCGCCAGCAGCTTCGGAGGGGGATATGGCTACACCTTC. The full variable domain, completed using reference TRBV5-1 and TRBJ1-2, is KAGVTQTPRYLIKTRGQQVTLSCSPISGHRSVSWYQQTPGQGLQFLFEYFSETQRNKGNFPGRFSGRQFSNSRSEMNVSTLELGDSALYLCASSFGGGYGYTFGSGTRLTVV.

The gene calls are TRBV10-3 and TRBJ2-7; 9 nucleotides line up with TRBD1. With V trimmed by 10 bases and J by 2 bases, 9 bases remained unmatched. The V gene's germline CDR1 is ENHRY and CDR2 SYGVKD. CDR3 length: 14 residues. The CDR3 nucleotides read TGTGCCAGCGCAATGGGACAGGGCCCCTACGAGCAGTACTTC. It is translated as CASAMGQGPYEQYF.

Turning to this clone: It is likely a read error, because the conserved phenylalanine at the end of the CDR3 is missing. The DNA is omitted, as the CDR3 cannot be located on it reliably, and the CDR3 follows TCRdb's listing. The chain's CDR3 is CTSRAASMCTNRANVLTS. The rearrangement links TRBV1 to TRBJ2-6. TRBV1 is marked as a pseudogene. Inclusive of both ends, the CDR3 amounts to 18 amino acids.

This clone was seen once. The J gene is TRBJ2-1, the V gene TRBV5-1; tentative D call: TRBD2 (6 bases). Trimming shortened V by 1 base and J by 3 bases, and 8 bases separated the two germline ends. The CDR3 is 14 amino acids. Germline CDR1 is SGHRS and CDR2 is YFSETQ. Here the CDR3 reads CASSLWTNYNEQFF. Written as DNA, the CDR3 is TGCGCCAGCAGCTTGTGGACTAACTACAATGAGCAGTTCTTC.